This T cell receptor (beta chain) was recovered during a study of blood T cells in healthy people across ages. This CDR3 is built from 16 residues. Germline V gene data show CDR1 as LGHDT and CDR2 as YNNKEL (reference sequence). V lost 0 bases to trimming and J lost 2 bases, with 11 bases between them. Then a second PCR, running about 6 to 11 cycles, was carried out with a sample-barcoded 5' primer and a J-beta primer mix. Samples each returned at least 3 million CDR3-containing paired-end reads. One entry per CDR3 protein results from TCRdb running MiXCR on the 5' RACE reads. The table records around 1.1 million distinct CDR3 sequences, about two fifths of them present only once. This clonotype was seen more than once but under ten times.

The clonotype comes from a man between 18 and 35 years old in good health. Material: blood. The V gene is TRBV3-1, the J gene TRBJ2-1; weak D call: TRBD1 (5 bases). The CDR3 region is CASSQDDLRAYNEQFF. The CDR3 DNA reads TGTGCCAGCAGCCAAGATGACCTCAGGGCCTACAATGAGCAGTTCTTC.